This T cell receptor beta chain originates from a study of blood T cell repertoires in COVID-19. The repertoire was sequenced with immunoSEQ multiplex PCR; TCRdb's copy has only in-frame clones and lacks some. The sample contains 250,000 to 400,000 clones, around 90% of which appear only once. What was sequenced was peripheral blood. The sequence derives from a woman aged 25-40 years with COVID-19, enrolled during active disease.

The CDR3 DNA follows: TGTGCCAGCAGCTTATTCGGTACGGGAGGGCCCAATGAGCAGTTCTTC. It translates to CASSLFGTGGPNEQFF. This chain connects TRBV7-6 to TRBJ2-1; 8 bases fit TRBD2. CDR1 SGHVS and CDR2 FNYEAQ come from the germline V gene. This CDR3 is 16 amino acids long. V lost 2 bases, J lost 6 bases, and 9 bases stayed unmatched.